This T cell receptor (beta chain) was captured in a study of molecular identifiers for immune sequencing clone quantification. It was with previously described methods and listed TCR primers that bulk TCR libraries were made. A single record per CDR3 protein comes from TCRdb applying MiXCR to the PCR reads. The sample includes 460,000 or so distinct CDR3 sequences, 20% to 25% of them seen just once. This clonotype came up many times. Trimming shortened V by 2 bases and J by 4 bases, and 8 bases separated the two germline ends. The CDR3 covers 13 residues. The sequenced sample was naive CD8+ T cells from blood, with Jurkat cell RNA spiked in. Subset indicated: FACS-sorted CD8+CD4-CCR7+CD45RA+ naive T cells. The chain is built from TRBV12-3 or TRBV12-4 and TRBJ1-1; no definite D call. The source is a human donor in good health. Some libraries in this study had Jurkat cell RNA spiked in. Written as DNA, the CDR3 is TGTGCCAGCAGTTTACCGGGTACCACTGAAGCTTTCTTT. This gives the protein CASSLPGTTEAFF.